This T cell receptor beta chain is drawn from a study of blood T cell repertoires in COVID-19. V was shortened by 1 base and J by 14 bases, with 8 bases between the two germline ends. The CDR3 loop spans 11 amino acids. Germline CDR1 is SGHDN and CDR2 is FVKESK. The method was immunoSEQ multiplex PCR; TCRdb's version includes in-frame clones alone and lacks a portion of them. The table shows under 450,000 clones, with more than 70% occurring only once. The chain joins TRBV14 to TRBJ1-4; D not certain. Material for sequencing was PBMCs or T cells enriched from blood (not recorded which). The source of this sequence is a man younger than 40 who had recovered from COVID-19. CDR3 bases: TGTGCCAGCAGCCAAGCAGGAATCCTGTTTTTT. Encoded protein: CASSQAGILFF.